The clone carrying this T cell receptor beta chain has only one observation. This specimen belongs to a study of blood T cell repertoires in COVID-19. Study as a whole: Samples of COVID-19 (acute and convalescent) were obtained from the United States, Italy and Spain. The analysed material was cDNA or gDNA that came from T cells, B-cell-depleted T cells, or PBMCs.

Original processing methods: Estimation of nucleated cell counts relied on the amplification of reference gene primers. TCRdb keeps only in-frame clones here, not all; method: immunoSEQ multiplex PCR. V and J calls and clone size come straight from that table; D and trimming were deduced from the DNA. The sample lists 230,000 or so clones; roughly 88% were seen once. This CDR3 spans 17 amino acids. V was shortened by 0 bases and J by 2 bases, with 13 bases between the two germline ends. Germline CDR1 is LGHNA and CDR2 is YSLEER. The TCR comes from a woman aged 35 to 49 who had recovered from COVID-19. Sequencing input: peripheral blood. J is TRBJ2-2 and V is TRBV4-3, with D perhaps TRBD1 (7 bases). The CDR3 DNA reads TGCGCCAGCAGCCAAGAGGCGGGACAGACAAACACCGGGGAGCTGTTTTTT. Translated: CASSQEAGQTNTGELFF.